Listed below are T cell receptor beta chains from one sample, sequenced in a study of beta chain features in type 1 diabetes. Sequencing was performed with immunoSEQ multiplex PCR; in TCRdb, only in-frame clones are kept and a portion is missing. This table has around 310,000 clones, less than 15% appearing once. Sequenced sample: naive CD4+ T cells from blood. The receptors stem from a woman aged 18 to 35 with type 1 diabetes. The CDR3 runs from the conserved cysteine through the conserved F or W. D genes are given only for firm matches. Clone size, where shown, is once, few, many, or a class for clones that have expanded.

cdr3_nt cdr3_aa d_call j_call clone_size v_call
TGCGCCAGCAGCCTGAGGGCCCTGGTAGCGGGCGGAGGGGACATTCAGTACTTC CASSLRALVAGGGDIQYF TRBD2 TRBJ2-4 once TRBV5-1
TGTGCCAGCAGCTTGGGACAGGGACCAACATTCTTC CASSLGQGPTFF TRBD1 TRBJ1-2 few TRBV7-9
TGTGCCAGCAGCTTAGAGGGTTCCGGACAGTGGCAAGAGACCCAGTACTTC CASSLEGSGQWQETQYF - TRBJ2-5 - TRBV11-2
TGTGCCAGCAGCCTGGTAGCGGGAGGGCGGCGTGAGCAGTTCTTC CASSLVAGGRREQFF TRBD2 TRBJ2-1 - TRBV14
TGTGCCAGCAGCCGTACCGGGACTAGCGGTCTCTACAATGAGCAGTTCTTC CASSRTGTSGLYNEQFF TRBD2 TRBJ2-1 few TRBV7-2
TGCAGCGTTGTATGGGCAGAAAAACTGTTTTTT CSVVWAEKLFF - TRBJ1-4 few TRBV29-1
TGTGCCAGCAGTGACGGGCGGGAGGGATTCGAGACCCAGTACTTC CASSDGREGFETQYF TRBD2 TRBJ2-5 few TRBV6-4
TGTGCCAGCAGCCCACGGGACAGGGAAGAGACCCAGTACTTC CASSPRDREETQYF TRBD1 TRBJ2-5 few TRBV9
TGTGCCAGCAGCTTAGGTGTATTTCGCAATCAGCCCCAGCATTTT CASSLGVFRNQPQHF - TRBJ1-5 few TRBV7-2
TGTGCCAGCAGCTCGGACAGATGGGACATTCAGTACTTC CASSSDRWDIQYF - TRBJ2-4 - TRBV5-6
TGTGCCTGGAGTGTCTTAATCCGGGATACGCAGTATTTT CAWSVLIRDTQYF - TRBJ2-3 - TRBV30
TGTGCCAGCAGTCGCGGGGGGGGGCCCCAGCATTTT CASSRGGGPQHF - TRBJ1-5 few TRBV28
TGTGCCAGCAGCTTAGGCTTGTTGACTAGCGGGAGGGTCCACGAGCAGTACTTC CASSLGLLTSGRVHEQYF TRBD2 TRBJ2-7 - TRBV7-9
TGTGCCCGGAGTGCAGACAGGGAAGGCACTGAAGCTTTCTTT CARSADREGTEAFF TRBD1 TRBJ1-1 - TRBV30
TGTGCCAGCTCACCACCGTGGCAGGGCTCTGGGGCCAACGTCCTGACTTTC CASSPPWQGSGANVLTF - TRBJ2-6 - TRBV18
TGTGCCAGCTCACATTCGACAGATACGCAGTATTTT CASSHSTDTQYF - TRBJ2-3 - TRBV18
TGTGCCAGCAGAGAAATTACTACCGGGGAGCTGTTTTTT CASREITTGELFF - TRBJ2-2 - TRBV7-3
TGCGCCAGCAGCCAAGGGGTAGCGGGAGAGGGGACCCAGTACTTC CASSQGVAGEGTQYF TRBD2 TRBJ2-5 few TRBV4-1
TGTGCCAGCAGTTTCGGGACTAGCGTCACCGGGGAGCTGTTTTTT CASSFGTSVTGELFF TRBD2 TRBJ2-2 - TRBV28
TGTGCCTCGACCCCGGGCAGGGGAAACACCGGGGAGCTGTTTTTT CASTPGRGNTGELFF - TRBJ2-2 - TRBV30
TGTGCCACTCTTAGCTCCTACGAGCAGTACTTC CATLSSYEQYF - TRBJ2-7 - TRBV6-5
TGTGCCAGCAGCTTAGCGCTGCAGGTCCACTCTGGGGCCAACGTCCTGACTTTC CASSLALQVHSGANVLTF - TRBJ2-6 - TRBV7-2
TGCAGCGCCATTAGAATAGCGATTAACAATGAGCAGTTCTTC CSAIRIAINNEQFF - TRBJ2-1 - TRBV29-1
TGCACCAGCAGCCAAGGGGACAGGGCATCCTACGAGCAGTACTTC CTSSQGDRASYEQYF - TRBJ2-7 few TRBV1
TGCGCCAGCAGCTCGCTACTAGCGGCAAGCTCCTACGAGCAGTACTTC CASSSLLAASSYEQYF TRBD2 TRBJ2-7 - TRBV5-1
TGTGCCAGCAGCCCTACAGGGAACCTATATGGCTACACCTTC CASSPTGNLYGYTF - TRBJ1-2 few TRBV7-2
TGCAGTGTGGCGGCCGGCAATGAGCAGTTCTTC CSVAAGNEQFF - TRBJ2-1 few TRBV20-1
TGCGCCAGCAGCTTAGGACAGACCTATGGCTACACCTTC CASSLGQTYGYTF - TRBJ1-2 - TRBV5-1
TGTGCCAGCAGCTTAGATCTCAGGGGTCAGCCCCAGCATTTT CASSLDLRGQPQHF - TRBJ1-5 - TRBV11-2
TGTGCCAGCAGCTTAACATATGGCTACACCTTC CASSLTYGYTF - TRBJ1-2 - TRBV7-2
TGTGCCAGCAGCGGGGGAGGGGACAAAGCCTACGAGCAGTACTTC CASSGGGDKAYEQYF - TRBJ2-7 - TRBV7-9
TGTGCCAGCAGTGAATTGGGGGGGAAAACTAATGAAAAACTGTTTTTT CASSELGGKTNEKLFF - TRBJ1-4 - TRBV25-1
TGTGCCAGCAGCTTGGACCACCAGGGTGGCTACACCTTC CASSLDHQGGYTF - TRBJ1-2 - TRBV7-2
TGTGCCAGCAGTTCCGGACTAGCGGGACAGGGGACCCAGTACTTC CASSSGLAGQGTQYF TRBD2 TRBJ2-5 - TRBV5-4
TGCAGTGCCCCAGACCCAGGGTGGATGTTCTTC CSAPDPGWMFF - TRBJ2-1 few TRBV20-1
TGTGCCAGCAGCCTAGGGGGGCCGCTACTGATGGCCAAAAACATTCAGTACTTC CASSLGGPLLMAKNIQYF - TRBJ2-4 - TRBV7-9
TGTGCCAGCAGCGAAAGGAGGGCCAGCTCCTACGAGCAGTACTTC CASSERRASSYEQYF - TRBJ2-7 few TRBV11-1
TGTGCCAGCAGTTCCTCCCGCGACTACGAGCAGTACTTC CASSSSRDYEQYF - TRBJ2-7 few TRBV27
TGTGCCAGCAGTGGGGGGGACCCGGGCGGGCAGCCCCAGCATTTT CASSGGDPGGQPQHF - TRBJ1-5 - TRBV28
TGTGCCAGCAGCGTAGAGGGAGGGGTGAACACTGAAGCTTTCTTT CASSVEGGVNTEAFF - TRBJ1-1 - TRBV9
TGTGCCACCAGCAGATTCCCTGACAGGGTGACGAGGGAGACCCAGTACTTC CATSRFPDRVTRETQYF TRBD1 TRBJ2-5 - TRBV15
TGCGCCAGCAGCCAAGCCGGGACAGTAAGACAGCCCCAGCATTTT CASSQAGTVRQPQHF TRBD1 TRBJ1-5 - TRBV4-1
TGTGCCAGCAGCCCCGTAGTTGAGCACCTCTCTGGAAACACCATATATTTT CASSPVVEHLSGNTIYF - TRBJ1-3 once TRBV9
TGTGCCAGCAGCTTAGAGGTCTTGGGCGCCTATGGCTACACCTTC CASSLEVLGAYGYTF - TRBJ1-2 - TRBV11-2